The 2 T cell receptor beta chains presented below share a single source sample, sequenced in a study of CD8+ T cells in alopecia areata. Cells from pooled cutaneous lymph nodes were sorted by CD4, CD8alpha, NKG2D, NKG2ACE and other markers. Sequencing templates came from extracted RNA that was reverse transcribed into cDNA. The data were produced by immunoSEQ multiplex PCR, yet TCRdb's version contains in-frame clones alone and is incomplete. The profile covers about 1,700 clones, none occurring a single time. Sequenced: CD8+ T cells sorted from a lymph node. The receptor source for this set is a C3H/HeJ mouse with alopecia areata. This strain has MHC haplotype H2-k.

By frequency in the sample, this clone is medium-sized. The genes are named according to mouse. The sequence runs out 4 residues before the end of the CDR3; the remainder is reconstructed from the germline J gene. The rearrangement uses TRBV13-1 and TRBJ2-1, with TRBD1 identical over 9 bases. Looked up from germline, CDR1 is NSHNY and CDR2 is SYGAGN. With 1 base clipped from V and 6 bases from J, the junction kept 5 bases outside the gene matches. This CDR3 is built from 15 residues. The covered CDR3 bases are TGTGCCAGCAGTGATCGGGACAGGGTGGGTGCT. Translated: CASSDRDRVGA. The entire CDR3 sequence reads CASSDRDRVGAEQFF.

On this clone: The gene names here belong to mouse. The sequence runs out 3 residues before the end of the CDR3; the remainder is reconstructed from the germline J gene. The chain employs TRBV5 and TRBJ1-6; D perhaps matches TRBD1 (6 bases). TRBJ1-6 is an ORF, and what it does is uncertain. Between the trimmed V and J ends, which lost 2 bases and 8 bases, there was a span of 7 bases. Germline assignment: CDR1 LGHNA and CDR2 YNLKQL (reference sequence). The CDR3 extends over 13 amino acids. The sequenced CDR3 bases are TGTGCCAGCAGCCAATCAGGGGATTCGCCC. It codes for CASSQSGDSP. The CDR3 reads in full as CASSQSGDSPLYF.